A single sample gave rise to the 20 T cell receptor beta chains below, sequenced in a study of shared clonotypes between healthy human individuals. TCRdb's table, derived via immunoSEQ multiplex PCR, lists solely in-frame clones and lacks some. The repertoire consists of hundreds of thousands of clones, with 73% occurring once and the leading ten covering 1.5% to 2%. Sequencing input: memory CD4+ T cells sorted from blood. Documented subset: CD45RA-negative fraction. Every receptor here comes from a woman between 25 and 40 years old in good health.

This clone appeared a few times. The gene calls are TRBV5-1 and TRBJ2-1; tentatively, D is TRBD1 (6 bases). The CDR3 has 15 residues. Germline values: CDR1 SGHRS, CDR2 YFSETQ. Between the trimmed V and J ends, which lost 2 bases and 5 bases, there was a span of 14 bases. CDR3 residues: CASSFTGWSNNEQFF. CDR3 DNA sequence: TGCGCCAGCAGCTTCACAGGGTGGAGTAACAATGAGCAGTTCTTC.

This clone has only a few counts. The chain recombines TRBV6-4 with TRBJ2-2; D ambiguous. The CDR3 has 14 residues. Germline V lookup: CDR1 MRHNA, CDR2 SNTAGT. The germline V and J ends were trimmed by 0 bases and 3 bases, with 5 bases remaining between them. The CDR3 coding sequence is TGTGCCAGCAGTGACTCGGAGCACACCGGGGAGCTGTTTTTT. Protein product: CASSDSEHTGELFF.

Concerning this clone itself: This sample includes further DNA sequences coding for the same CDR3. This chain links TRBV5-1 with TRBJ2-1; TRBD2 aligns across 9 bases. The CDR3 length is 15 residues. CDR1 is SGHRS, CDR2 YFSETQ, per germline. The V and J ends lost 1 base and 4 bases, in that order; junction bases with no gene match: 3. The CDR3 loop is CASSLSTSGYNEQFF. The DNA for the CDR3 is TGCGCCAGCAGCTTGTCGACTAGCGGTTACAATGAGCAGTTCTTC.

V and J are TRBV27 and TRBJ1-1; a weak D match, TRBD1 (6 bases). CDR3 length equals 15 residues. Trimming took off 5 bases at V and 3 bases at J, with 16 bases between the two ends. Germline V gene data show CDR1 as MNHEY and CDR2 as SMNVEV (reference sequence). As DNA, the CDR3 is TGTGCCAGCAGTCGGACAGCCGCCATCCACACTGAAGCTTTCTTT. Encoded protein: CASSRTAAIHTEAFF.

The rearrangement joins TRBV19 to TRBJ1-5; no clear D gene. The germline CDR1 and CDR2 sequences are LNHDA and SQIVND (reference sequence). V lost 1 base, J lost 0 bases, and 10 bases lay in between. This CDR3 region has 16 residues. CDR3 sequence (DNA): TGTGCCAGTAGTATAGGACTGTCGAATAGCAATCAGCCCCAGCATTTT. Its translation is CASSIGLSNSNQPQHF.

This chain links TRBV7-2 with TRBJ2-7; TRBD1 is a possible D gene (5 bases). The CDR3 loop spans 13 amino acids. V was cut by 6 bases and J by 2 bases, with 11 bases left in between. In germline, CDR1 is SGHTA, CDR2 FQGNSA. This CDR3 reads CASRAGATYEQYF. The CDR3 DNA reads TGTGCCAGCAGAGCTGGGGCCACCTACGAGCAGTACTTC.

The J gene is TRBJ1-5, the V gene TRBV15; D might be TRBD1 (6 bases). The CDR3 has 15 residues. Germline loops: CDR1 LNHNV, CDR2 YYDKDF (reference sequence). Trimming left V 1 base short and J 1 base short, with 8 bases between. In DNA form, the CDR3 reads TGTGCCACCAGCAGAGCCGGACAGAGCAATCAGCCCCAGCATTTT. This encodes CATSRAGQSNQPQHF.

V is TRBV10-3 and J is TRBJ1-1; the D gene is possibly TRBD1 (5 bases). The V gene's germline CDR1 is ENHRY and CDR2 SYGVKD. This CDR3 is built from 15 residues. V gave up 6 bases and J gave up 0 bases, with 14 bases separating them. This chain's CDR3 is CAIRGDGRLNTEAFF. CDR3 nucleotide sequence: TGTGCCATCAGGGGGGACGGCAGACTGAACACTGAAGCTTTCTTT.

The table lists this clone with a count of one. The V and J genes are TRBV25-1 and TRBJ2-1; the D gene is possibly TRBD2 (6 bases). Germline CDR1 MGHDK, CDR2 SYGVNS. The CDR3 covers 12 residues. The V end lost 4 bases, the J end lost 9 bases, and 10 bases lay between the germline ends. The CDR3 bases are TGTGCCAGCAGTGGACGGGAGACTGAGCAGTTCTTC. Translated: CASSGRETEQFF.

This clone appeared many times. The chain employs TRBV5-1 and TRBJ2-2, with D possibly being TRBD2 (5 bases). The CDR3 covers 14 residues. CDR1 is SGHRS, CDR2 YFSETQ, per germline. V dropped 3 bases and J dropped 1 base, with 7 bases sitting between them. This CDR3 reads CASSWGENTGELFF. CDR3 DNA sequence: TGCGCCAGCAGCTGGGGAGAGAACACCGGGGAGCTGTTTTTT.

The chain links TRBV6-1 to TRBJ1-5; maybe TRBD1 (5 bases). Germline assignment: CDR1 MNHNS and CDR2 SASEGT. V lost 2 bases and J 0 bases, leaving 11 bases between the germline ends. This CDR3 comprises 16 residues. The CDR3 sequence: CASSEQRGGSNQPQHF. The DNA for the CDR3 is TGTGCCAGCAGTGAACAAAGGGGAGGTAGCAATCAGCCCCAGCATTTT.

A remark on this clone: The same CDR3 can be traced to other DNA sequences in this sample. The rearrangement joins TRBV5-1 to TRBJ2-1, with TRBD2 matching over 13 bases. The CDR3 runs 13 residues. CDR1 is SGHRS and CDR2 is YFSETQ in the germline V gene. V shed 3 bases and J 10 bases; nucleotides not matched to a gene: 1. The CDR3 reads CASSSGLAGEQFF. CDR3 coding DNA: TGCGCCAGCAGCTCGGGACTAGCGGGAGAGCAGTTCTTC. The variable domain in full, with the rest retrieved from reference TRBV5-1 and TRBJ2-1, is KAGVTQTPRYLIKTRGQQVTLSCSPISGHRSVSWYQQTPGQGLQFLFEYFSETQRNKGNFPGRFSGRQFSNSRSEMNVSTLELGDSALYLCASSSGLAGEQFFGPGTRLTVL.

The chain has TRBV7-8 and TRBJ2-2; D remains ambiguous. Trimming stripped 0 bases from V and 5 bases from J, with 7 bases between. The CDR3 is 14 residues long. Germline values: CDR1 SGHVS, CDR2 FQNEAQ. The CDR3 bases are TGTGCCAGCAGCTTAGCCTTAGGAACCGGGGAGCTGTTTTTT. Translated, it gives CASSLALGTGELFF.

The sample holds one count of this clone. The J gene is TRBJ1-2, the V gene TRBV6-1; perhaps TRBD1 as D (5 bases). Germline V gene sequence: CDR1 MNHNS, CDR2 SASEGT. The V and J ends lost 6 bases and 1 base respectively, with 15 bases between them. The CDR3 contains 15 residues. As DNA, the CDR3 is TGTGCCAGCAGCACTGGGGGGGGTTTTAACTATGGCTACACCTTC. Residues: CASSTGGGFNYGYTF.

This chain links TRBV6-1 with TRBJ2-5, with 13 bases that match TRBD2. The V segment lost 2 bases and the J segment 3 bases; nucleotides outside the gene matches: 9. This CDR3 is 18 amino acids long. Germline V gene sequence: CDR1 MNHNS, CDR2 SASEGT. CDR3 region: CASSENSPGLAGKETQYF. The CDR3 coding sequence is TGTGCCAGCAGTGAAAATTCGCCGGGACTAGCGGGAAAAGAGACCCAGTACTTC.

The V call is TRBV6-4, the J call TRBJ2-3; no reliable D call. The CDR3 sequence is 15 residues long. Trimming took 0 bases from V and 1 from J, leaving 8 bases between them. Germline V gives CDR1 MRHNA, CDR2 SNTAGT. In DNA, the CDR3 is TGTGCCAGCAGTGACTCGATAATCGGCACAGATACGCAGTATTTT. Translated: CASSDSIIGTDTQYF.

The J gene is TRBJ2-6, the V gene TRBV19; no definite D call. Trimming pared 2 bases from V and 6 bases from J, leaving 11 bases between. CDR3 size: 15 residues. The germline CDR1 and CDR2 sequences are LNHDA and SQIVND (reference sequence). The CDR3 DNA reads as TGTGCCAGTAGTATATCAGGTTTAGAGGCCAACGTCCTGACTTTC. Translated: CASSISGLEANVLTF. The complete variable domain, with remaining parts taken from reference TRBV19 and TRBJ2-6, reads DGGITQSPKYLFRKEGQNVTLSCEQNLNHDAMYWYRQDPGQGLRLIYYSQIVNDFQKGDIAEGYSVSREKKESFPLTVTSAQKNPTAFYLCASSISGLEANVLTFGAGSRLTVL.

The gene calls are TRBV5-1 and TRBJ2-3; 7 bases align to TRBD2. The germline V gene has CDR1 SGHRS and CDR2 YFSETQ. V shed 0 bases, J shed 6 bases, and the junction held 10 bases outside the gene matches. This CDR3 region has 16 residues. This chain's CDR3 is CASSLGAGEVLDTQYF. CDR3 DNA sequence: TGCGCCAGCAGCTTGGGGGCGGGAGAAGTGTTGGATACGCAGTATTTT.

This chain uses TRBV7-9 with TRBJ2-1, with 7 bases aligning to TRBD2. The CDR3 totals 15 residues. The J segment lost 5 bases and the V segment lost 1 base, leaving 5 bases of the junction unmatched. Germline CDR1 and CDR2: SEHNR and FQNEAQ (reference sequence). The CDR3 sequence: CASSLELALNNEQFF. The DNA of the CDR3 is TGTGCCAGCAGCTTAGAACTAGCGTTGAACAATGAGCAGTTCTTC.

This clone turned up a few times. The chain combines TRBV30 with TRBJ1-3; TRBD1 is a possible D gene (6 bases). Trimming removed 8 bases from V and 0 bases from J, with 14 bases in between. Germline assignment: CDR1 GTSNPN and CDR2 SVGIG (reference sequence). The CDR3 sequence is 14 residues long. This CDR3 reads CAVTGKSSGNTIYF. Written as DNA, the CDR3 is TGTGCCGTCACAGGGAAAAGCTCTGGAAACACCATATATTTT.